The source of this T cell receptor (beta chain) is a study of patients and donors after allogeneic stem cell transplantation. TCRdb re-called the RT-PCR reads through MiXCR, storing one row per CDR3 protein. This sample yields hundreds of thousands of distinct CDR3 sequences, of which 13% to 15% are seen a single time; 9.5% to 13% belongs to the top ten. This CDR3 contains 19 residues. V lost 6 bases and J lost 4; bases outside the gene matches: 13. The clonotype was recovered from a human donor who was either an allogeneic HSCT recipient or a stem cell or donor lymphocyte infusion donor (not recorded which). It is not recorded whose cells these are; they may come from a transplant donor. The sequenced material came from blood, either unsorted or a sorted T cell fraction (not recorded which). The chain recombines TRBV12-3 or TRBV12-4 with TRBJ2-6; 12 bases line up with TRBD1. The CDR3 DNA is TGTGCCAGCAGGGAGACCGGGACAGGGGGCTCGGAAGGGGCCAACGTCCTGACTTTC. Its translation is CASRETGTGGSEGANVLTF.